This entry concerns a single T cell receptor (beta chain). CDR3 length equals 16 residues. Germline loops: CDR1 SGHTA, CDR2 FQGNSA. Germline trimming cut 7 bases from V and 4 bases from J; bases unmatched to any gene: 8. Participants' own reports of clinical history determined their cohort assignment. Generated by immunoSEQ multiplex PCR, the TCRdb table keeps only in-frame clones and is missing some. The repertoire holds around 220,000 clones, more than 75% seen once, with 6.5% to 8.5% in the top ten. This entry is derived from a study of blood T cell repertoires in COVID-19. The sequence came from a middle-aged woman with acute COVID-19. The sequenced sample was PBMCs or T cells enriched from blood (not recorded which). The chain carries TRBV7-2 and TRBJ2-1, with 12 positions matching TRBD2. As DNA, the CDR3 is TGTGCCAGCACCCCCGACGGGACTAGCGGGTACAATGAGCAGTTCTTC. As protein: CASTPDGTSGYNEQFF.